In its sample, the clone carrying this T cell receptor (beta chain) was seen a few times. Antigen unknown. The V gene's germline CDR1 is MGHRA and CDR2 YSYEKL. This CDR3 has 18 amino acids. The ends lost 0 bases at V and 0 bases at J; junction bases unmatched: 10. This table comes from immunoSEQ multiplex PCR, and its TCRdb copy is limited to in-frame clones, with some not included. The sample includes some 120,000 clones, more than 90% of them seen just once. The data originate from a study of graft-versus-host responses after intestinal transplantation. Source: unstimulated CD4+ T cells sorted from spleen or lymph node cells, taken before intestinal transplant. The receptor was derived from a human donor who received an intestinal transplant. The chain joins TRBV4-1 to TRBJ2-7; 8 bases agree with TRBD2. CDR3 residues: CASSQDRVAGRSSYEQYF. In DNA, the CDR3 is TGCGCCAGCAGCCAAGATCGAGTAGCGGGGCGATCCTCCTACGAGCAGTACTTC.